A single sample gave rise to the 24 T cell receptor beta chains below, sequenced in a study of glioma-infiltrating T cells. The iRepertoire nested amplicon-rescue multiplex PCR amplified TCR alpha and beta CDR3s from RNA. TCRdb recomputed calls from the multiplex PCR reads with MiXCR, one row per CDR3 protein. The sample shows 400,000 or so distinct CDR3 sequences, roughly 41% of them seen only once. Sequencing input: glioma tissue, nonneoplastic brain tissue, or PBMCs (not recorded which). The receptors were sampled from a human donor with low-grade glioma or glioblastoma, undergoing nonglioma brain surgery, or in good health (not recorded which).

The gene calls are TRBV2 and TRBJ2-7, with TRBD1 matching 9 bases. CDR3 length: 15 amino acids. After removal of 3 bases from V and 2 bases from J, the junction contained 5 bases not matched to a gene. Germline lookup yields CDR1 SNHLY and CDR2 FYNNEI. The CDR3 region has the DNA TGTGCCAGCAGTGAGGCCGGGACAGGGCCCTACGAGCAGTACTTC. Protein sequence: CASSEAGTGPYEQYF. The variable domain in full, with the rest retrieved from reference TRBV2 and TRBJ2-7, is EPEVTQTPSHQVTQMGQEVILRCVPISNHLYFYWYRQILGQKVEFLVSFYNNEISEKSEIFDDQFSVERPDGSNFTLKIRSTKLEDSAMYFCASSEAGTGPYEQYFGPGTRLTVT.

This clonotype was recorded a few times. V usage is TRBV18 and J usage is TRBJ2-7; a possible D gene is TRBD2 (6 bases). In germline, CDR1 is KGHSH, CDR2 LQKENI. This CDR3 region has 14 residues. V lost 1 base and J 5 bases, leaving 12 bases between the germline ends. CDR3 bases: TGTGCCAGCTCACCACGTAAGGGGAGGCACGAGCAGTACTTC. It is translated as CASSPRKGRHEQYF.

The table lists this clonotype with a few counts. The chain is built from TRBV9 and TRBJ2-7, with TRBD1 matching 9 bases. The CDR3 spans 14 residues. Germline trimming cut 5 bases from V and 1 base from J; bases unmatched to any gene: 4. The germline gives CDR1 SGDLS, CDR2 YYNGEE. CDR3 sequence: CASSQGQGSYEQYF. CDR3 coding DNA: TGTGCCAGCAGTCAGGGACAGGGTTCCTACGAGCAGTACTTC.

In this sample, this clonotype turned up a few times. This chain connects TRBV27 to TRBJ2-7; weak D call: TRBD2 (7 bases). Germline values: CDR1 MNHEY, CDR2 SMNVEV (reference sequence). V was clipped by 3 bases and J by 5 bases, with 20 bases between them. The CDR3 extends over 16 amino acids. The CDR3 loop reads CASSLWSFGGLHEQYF. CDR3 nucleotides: TGTGCCAGCAGTTTGTGGTCGTTCGGGGGGCTACACGAGCAGTACTTC.

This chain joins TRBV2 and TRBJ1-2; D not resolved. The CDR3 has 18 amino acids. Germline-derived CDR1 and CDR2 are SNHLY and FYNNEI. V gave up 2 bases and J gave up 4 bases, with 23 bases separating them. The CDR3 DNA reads TGTGCCAGCAGTGAACCGTCCCCTATTCAGTTGCTTAGCTATGGCTACACCTTC. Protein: CASSEPSPIQLLSYGYTF.

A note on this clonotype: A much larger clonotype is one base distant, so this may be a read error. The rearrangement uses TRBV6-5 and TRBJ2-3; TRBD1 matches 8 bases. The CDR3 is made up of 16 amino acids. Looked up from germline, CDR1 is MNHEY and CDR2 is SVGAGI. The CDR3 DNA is TGTGCCAGCAGCCCATGGACAGGGACCAGCACAGATACGAAGTATTTT. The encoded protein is CASSPWTGTSTDTKYF.

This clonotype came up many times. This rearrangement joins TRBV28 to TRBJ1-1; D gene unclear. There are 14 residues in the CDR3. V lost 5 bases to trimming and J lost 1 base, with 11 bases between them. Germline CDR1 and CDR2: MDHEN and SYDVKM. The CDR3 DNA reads TGTGCCAGCAGTGCCCTGGCGGGGAACACTGAAGCTTTCTTT. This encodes CASSALAGNTEAFF.

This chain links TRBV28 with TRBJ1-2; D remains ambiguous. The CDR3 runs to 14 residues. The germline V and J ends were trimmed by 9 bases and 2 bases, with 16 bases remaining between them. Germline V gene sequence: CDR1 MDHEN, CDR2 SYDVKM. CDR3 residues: CASQGSLLNYGYTF. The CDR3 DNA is TGTGCCAGTCAAGGGAGCTTACTAAACTATGGCTACACCTTC.

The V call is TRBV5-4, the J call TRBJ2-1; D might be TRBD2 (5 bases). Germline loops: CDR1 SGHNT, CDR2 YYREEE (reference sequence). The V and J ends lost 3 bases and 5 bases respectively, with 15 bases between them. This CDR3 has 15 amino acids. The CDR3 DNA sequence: TGTGCCAGCAGCTCACTAGAGGACCCGGACAATGAGCAGTTCTTC. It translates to CASSSLEDPDNEQFF.

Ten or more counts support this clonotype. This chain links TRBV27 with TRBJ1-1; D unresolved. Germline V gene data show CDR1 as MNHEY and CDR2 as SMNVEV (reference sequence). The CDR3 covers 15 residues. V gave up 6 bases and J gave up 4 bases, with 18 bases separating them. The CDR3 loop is CASSLTPYPATEAFF. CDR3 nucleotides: TGTGCCAGCAGCCTGACCCCATATCCGGCCACTGAAGCTTTCTTT.

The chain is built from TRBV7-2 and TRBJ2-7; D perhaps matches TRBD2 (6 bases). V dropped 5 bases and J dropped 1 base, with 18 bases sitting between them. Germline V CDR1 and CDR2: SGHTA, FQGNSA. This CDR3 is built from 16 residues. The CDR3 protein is CASSQDTTSPSYEQYF. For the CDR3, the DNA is TGTGCCAGCAGCCAAGATACAACTAGCCCTTCCTACGAGCAGTACTTC.

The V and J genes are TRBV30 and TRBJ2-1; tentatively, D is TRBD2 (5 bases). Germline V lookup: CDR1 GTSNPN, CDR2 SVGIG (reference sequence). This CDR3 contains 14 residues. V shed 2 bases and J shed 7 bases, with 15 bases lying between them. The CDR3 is CAWSPGFPSNEQFF. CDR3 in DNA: TGTGCCTGGAGTCCGGGATTCCCGAGTAATGAGCAGTTCTTC.

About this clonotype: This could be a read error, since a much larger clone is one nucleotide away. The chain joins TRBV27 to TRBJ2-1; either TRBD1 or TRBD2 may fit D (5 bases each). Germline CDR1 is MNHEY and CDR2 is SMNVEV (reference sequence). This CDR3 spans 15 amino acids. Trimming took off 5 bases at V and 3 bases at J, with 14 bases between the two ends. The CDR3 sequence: CASSVGASGYNEQFF. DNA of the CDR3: TGTGCCAGCAGTGTCGGGGCTAGTGGCTACAATGAGCAGTTCTTC.

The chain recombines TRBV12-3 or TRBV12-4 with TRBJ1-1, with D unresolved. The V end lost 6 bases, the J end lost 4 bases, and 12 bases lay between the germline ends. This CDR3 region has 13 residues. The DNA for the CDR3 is TGTGCCAGCAGCTCAGGTAGGAGCACTGAAGCTTTCTTT. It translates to CASSSGRSTEAFF.

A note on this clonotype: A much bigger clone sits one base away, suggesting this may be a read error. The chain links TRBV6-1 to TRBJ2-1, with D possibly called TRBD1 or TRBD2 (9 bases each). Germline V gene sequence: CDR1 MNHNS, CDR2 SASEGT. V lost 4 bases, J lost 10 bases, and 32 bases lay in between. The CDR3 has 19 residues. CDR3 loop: CASSGGTGKTSGASYEQFF. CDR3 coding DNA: TGTGCCAGCAGTGGGGGGACAGGGAAGACTAGCGGAGCTTCCTACGAGCAGTTCTTC.

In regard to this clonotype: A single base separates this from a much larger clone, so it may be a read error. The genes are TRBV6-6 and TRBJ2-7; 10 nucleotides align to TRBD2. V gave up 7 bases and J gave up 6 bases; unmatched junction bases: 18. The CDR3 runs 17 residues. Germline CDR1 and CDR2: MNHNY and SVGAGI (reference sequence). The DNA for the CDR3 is TGTGCCAGCAATTATTCAAGTCGGACTAGCGGAGCCTTCGAGCAGTACTTC. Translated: CASNYSSRTSGAFEQYF.

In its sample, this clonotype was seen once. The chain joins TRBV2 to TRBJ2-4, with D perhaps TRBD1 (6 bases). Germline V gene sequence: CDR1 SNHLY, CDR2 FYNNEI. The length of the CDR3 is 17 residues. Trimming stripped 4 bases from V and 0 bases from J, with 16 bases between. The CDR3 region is CASSGGVQGLAKNIQYF. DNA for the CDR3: TGTGCCAGCAGTGGGGGAGTACAGGGTTTAGCCAAAAACATTCAGTACTTC.

In DNA, the CDR3 is TGTGCCAGCAGCTCCAAGACTTCGTTGGGTAATGAGCAGTTCTTC. Its translation: CASSSKTSLGNEQFF. The V call is TRBV7-2, the J call TRBJ2-1, with D unclear. The CDR3 is made up of 15 amino acids. Deletions cut 4 bases from V and 7 bases from J, with 17 bases between. Germline V gene lookup returns CDR1 SGHTA and CDR2 FQGNSA.

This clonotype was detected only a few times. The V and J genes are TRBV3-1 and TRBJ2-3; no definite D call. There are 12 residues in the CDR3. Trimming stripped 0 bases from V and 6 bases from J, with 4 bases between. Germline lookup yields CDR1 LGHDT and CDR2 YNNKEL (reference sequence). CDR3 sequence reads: CASSQDMDTQYF. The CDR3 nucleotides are TGTGCCAGCAGCCAAGATATGGATACGCAGTATTTT.

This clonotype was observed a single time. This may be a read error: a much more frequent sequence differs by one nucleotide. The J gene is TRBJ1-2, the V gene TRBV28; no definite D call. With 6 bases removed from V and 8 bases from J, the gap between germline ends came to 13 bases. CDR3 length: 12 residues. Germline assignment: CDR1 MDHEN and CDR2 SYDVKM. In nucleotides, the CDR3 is TGTGCCAGCAGCTCCCTTTGGGTCGGCTACACCTTC. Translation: CASSSLWVGYTF.

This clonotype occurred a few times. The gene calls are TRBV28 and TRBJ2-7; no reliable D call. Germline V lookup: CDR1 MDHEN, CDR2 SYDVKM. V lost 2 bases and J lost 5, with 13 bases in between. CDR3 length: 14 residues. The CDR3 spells CASSLSPADHEQYF. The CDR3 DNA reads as TGTGCCAGCAGTTTAAGTCCCGCAGACCACGAGCAGTACTTC.

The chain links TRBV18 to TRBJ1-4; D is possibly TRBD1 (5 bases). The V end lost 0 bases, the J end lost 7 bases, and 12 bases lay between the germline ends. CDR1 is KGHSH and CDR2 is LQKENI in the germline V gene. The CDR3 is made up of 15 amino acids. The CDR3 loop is CASSPPTGQAEKLFF. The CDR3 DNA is TGTGCCAGCTCACCACCGACGGGGCAGGCTGAAAAACTGTTTTTT.

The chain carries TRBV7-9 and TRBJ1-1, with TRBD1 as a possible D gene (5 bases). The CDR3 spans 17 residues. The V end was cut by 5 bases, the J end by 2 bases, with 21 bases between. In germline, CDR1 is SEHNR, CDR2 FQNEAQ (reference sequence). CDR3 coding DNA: TGTGCCAGCAGCGGTTATACCGGGACGGTGATTAACACTGAAGCTTTCTTT. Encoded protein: CASSGYTGTVINTEAFF.

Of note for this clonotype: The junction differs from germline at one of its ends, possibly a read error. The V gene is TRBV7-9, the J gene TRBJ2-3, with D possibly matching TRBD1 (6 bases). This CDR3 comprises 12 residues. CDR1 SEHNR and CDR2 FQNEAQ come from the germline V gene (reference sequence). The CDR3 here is CASSSEGDRQYF. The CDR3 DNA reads TGTGCCAGCAGCAGCGAGGGGGATAGGCAGTATTTT.